The rows below give T cell receptor beta chains drawn from one sample of a study of regulatory T cells in long-lasting Graves disease. One entry per CDR3 protein, called by TCRdb with MiXCR from the multiplex PCR reads. Among some 330,000 distinct CDR3 sequences listed, roughly 10% were seen once. The same data also went into a second study, on T cells in Graves' hyperthyroidism and ophthalmopathy.

The material sequenced was peripheral blood mononuclear cells (PBMCs), taken at new diagnosis, from a patient treated with antithyroid drugs. These receptor sequences come from a woman between 18 and 30 years old with Graves disease. Both conserved end residues are part of each CDR3. A D gene is named only where the DNA matches it firmly. Clone size is not always given. Where it is, it says once, few, many or a class for expanded clones.

clone size: many; J gene: TRBJ2-3; V gene: TRBV20-1; D gene: NA; CDR3 protein: CSAPIGLLDTQYF; CDR3 DNA: TGCAGTGCCCCGATTGGACTCTTAGATACGCAGTATTTT
clone size: many; J gene: TRBJ1-2; V gene: TRBV19; D gene: TRBD1; CDR3 protein: CASRGQTSNYGYTF; CDR3 DNA: TGTGCCAGTAGGGGACAGACATCTAACTATGGCTACACCTTC
clone size: many; J gene: TRBJ2-2; V gene: TRBV13; D gene: NA; CDR3 protein: CASRQAANTGELFF; CDR3 DNA: TGTGCCAGCCGCCAGGCCGCGAACACCGGGGAGCTGTTTTTT
clone size: NA; J gene: TRBJ1-2; V gene: TRBV18; D gene: TRBD1; CDR3 protein: CASSGTENYGYTF; CDR3 DNA: TGTGCCAGCTCCGGGACAGAGAACTATGGCTACACCTTC
clone size: many; J gene: TRBJ2-2; V gene: TRBV12-3/TRBV12-4; D gene: NA; CDR3 protein: CASSLSPTGELFF; CDR3 DNA: TGTGCCAGCAGTTTATCCCCAACCGGGGAGCTGTTTTTT
clone size: many; J gene: TRBJ1-2; V gene: TRBV9; D gene: NA; CDR3 protein: CASSVVANYGYTF; CDR3 DNA: TGTGCCAGCAGCGTAGTGGCAAACTATGGCTACACCTTC
clone size: few; J gene: TRBJ1-2; V gene: TRBV20-1; D gene: TRBD1; CDR3 protein: CSDGTANYGYTF; CDR3 DNA: TGCAGTGACGGGACAGCAAACTATGGCTACACCTTC
clone size: many; J gene: TRBJ1-1; V gene: TRBV29-1; D gene: NA; CDR3 protein: CSVEAGTEAFF; CDR3 DNA: TGCAGCGTTGAAGCGGGGACTGAAGCTTTCTTT
clone size: many; J gene: TRBJ2-5; V gene: TRBV12-3/TRBV12-4; D gene: NA; CDR3 protein: CASSSLGSGTQYF; CDR3 DNA: TGTGCCAGCAGTTCACTAGGTTCCGGGACCCAGTACTTC
clone size: many; J gene: TRBJ2-7; V gene: TRBV7-6; D gene: TRBD2; CDR3 protein: CASSQPTSGESYEQYF; CDR3 DNA: TGTGCCAGCAGCCAACCGACTAGCGGGGAATCCTACGAGCAGTACTTC
clone size: many; J gene: TRBJ2-7; V gene: TRBV6-1; D gene: TRBD1; CDR3 protein: CASSETGTGLAAGSYEQYF; CDR3 DNA: TGTGCCAGCAGTGAAACCGGGACAGGGTTGGCGGCGGGCTCCTACGAGCAGTACTTC
clone size: few; J gene: TRBJ2-3; V gene: TRBV15; D gene: TRBD2; CDR3 protein: CATSGYTSGSTDTQYF; CDR3 DNA: TGTGCCACCAGTGGATACACTAGCGGGAGCACAGATACGCAGTATTTT
clone size: many; J gene: TRBJ1-2; V gene: TRBV9; D gene: NA; CDR3 protein: CASSVGGTVDYGYTF; CDR3 DNA: TGTGCCAGCAGCGTCGGTGGTACGGTAGATTATGGCTACACCTTC
clone size: many; J gene: TRBJ2-7; V gene: TRBV4-2; D gene: NA; CDR3 protein: CASSQDRSRPSYEQYF; CDR3 DNA: TGTGCCAGCAGCCAAGATAGAAGTAGGCCTAGCTACGAGCAGTACTTC
clone size: many; J gene: TRBJ2-1; V gene: TRBV3-1; D gene: TRBD2; CDR3 protein: CASSQFGRGVTEQFF; CDR3 DNA: TGTGCCAGCAGCCAATTTGGGCGGGGGGTCACTGAGCAGTTCTTC
clone size: many; J gene: TRBJ2-7; V gene: TRBV7-6; D gene: TRBD2; CDR3 protein: CASSPGTSGSNYEQYF; CDR3 DNA: TGTGCCAGCAGCCCTGGGACTAGCGGGAGTAACTACGAGCAGTACTTC
clone size: many; J gene: TRBJ1-1; V gene: TRBV12-3/TRBV12-4; D gene: NA; CDR3 protein: CAVRDPGGAFF; CDR3 DNA: TGTGCCGTACGGGACCCTGGGGGAGCTTTCTTT
clone size: many; J gene: TRBJ1-6; V gene: TRBV7-2; D gene: NA; CDR3 protein: CASSLAGHENSPLHF; CDR3 DNA: TGTGCCAGCAGCTTAGCGGGGCACGAGAATTCACCCCTCCACTTT
clone size: many; J gene: TRBJ2-7; V gene: TRBV27; D gene: TRBD1; CDR3 protein: CASSTHQGAAYEQYF; CDR3 DNA: TGTGCCAGCAGTACACATCAGGGGGCGGCCTACGAGCAGTACTTC
clone size: many; J gene: TRBJ2-5; V gene: TRBV11-1; D gene: NA; CDR3 protein: CASSSAHGRGETQYF; CDR3 DNA: TGTGCCAGCAGCTCGGCACATGGGAGAGGCGAGACCCAGTACTTC
clone size: many; J gene: TRBJ2-7; V gene: TRBV6-5; D gene: TRBD1; CDR3 protein: CASSYSGDRGPYEQYF; CDR3 DNA: TGTGCCAGCAGTTACTCGGGGGACAGGGGGCCGTACGAGCAGTACTTC
clone size: few; J gene: TRBJ2-2; V gene: TRBV12-5; D gene: TRBD2; CDR3 protein: CASGSSWGGSSGELFF; CDR3 DNA: TGTGCTAGTGGTTCCTCCTGGGGGGGGTCATCCGGGGAGCTGTTTTTT
clone size: few; J gene: TRBJ2-1; V gene: TRBV7-3; D gene: NA; CDR3 protein: CASSLTEVNEQFF; CDR3 DNA: TGTGCCAGCAGCTTAACGGAGGTAAATGAGCAGTTCTTC
clone size: many; J gene: TRBJ2-2; V gene: TRBV12-3/TRBV12-4; D gene: TRBD2; CDR3 protein: CASRSSGLAGGSTYTGELFF; CDR3 DNA: TGTGCCAGCAGGAGCTCGGGACTAGCGGGAGGTTCAACTTACACCGGGGAGCTGTTTTTT
clone size: many; J gene: TRBJ2-4; V gene: TRBV11-1; D gene: NA; CDR3 protein: CASSLGAQGNIQYF; CDR3 DNA: TGTGCCAGCAGCTTAGGGGCCCAGGGAAACATTCAGTACTTC
clone size: few; J gene: TRBJ2-1; V gene: TRBV10-1; D gene: TRBD2; CDR3 protein: CASSPEAGLREQFF; CDR3 DNA: TGCGCCAGCAGCCCCGAAGCGGGGCTGCGTGAGCAGTTCTTC
clone size: many; J gene: TRBJ2-5; V gene: TRBV11-2; D gene: TRBD2; CDR3 protein: CASSLDRYRAGGGGTQYF; CDR3 DNA: TGTGCCAGCAGCTTAGATCGGTATCGGGCGGGAGGTGGGGGGACCCAGTACTTC
clone size: many; J gene: TRBJ2-7; V gene: TRBV29-1; D gene: TRBD2; CDR3 protein: CSVEITSGSSYEQYF; CDR3 DNA: TGCAGCGTTGAGATTACTAGCGGGAGCTCCTACGAGCAGTACTTC
clone size: many; J gene: TRBJ2-3; V gene: TRBV20-1; D gene: TRBD2; CDR3 protein: CSASGRAESRTDTQYF; CDR3 DNA: TGCAGTGCTAGCGGGAGGGCCGAAAGCCGCACAGATACGCAGTATTTT
clone size: many; J gene: TRBJ2-3; V gene: TRBV6-2/TRBV6-3; D gene: NA; CDR3 protein: CASSPIRWTRTDTQYF; CDR3 DNA: TGTGCCAGCAGTCCCATCCGCTGGACTCGCACAGATACGCAGTATTTT
clone size: many; J gene: TRBJ2-1; V gene: TRBV9; D gene: NA; CDR3 protein: CASSEGGSYNEQFF; CDR3 DNA: TGTGCCAGCAGCGAGGGGGGCTCCTACAATGAGCAGTTCTTC
clone size: many; J gene: TRBJ2-7; V gene: TRBV11-1; D gene: NA; CDR3 protein: CASSFPDSYEQYF; CDR3 DNA: TGTGCCAGCAGCTTTCCGGATTCCTACGAGCAGTACTTC
clone size: many; J gene: TRBJ1-1; V gene: TRBV27; D gene: NA; CDR3 protein: CASSSNRVVNTEAFF; CDR3 DNA: TGTGCCAGCAGTTCGAACAGGGTGGTGAACACTGAAGCTTTCTTT
clone size: many; J gene: TRBJ1-2; V gene: TRBV6-1; D gene: TRBD1; CDR3 protein: CASSSDREGYGYTF; CDR3 DNA: TGTGCCAGCAGCTCTGACAGGGAGGGTTATGGCTACACCTTC
clone size: few; J gene: TRBJ1-2; V gene: TRBV4-3; D gene: NA; CDR3 protein: CASSQGRRGDNYGYTF; CDR3 DNA: TGCGCCAGCAGCCAAGGTCGGAGGGGTGATAACTATGGCTACACCTTC
clone size: many; J gene: TRBJ2-5; V gene: TRBV18; D gene: NA; CDR3 protein: CASSPKNREETQYF; CDR3 DNA: TGTGCCAGCTCACCTAAAAACAGGGAGGAGACCCAGTACTTC
clone size: NA; J gene: TRBJ2-4; V gene: TRBV27; D gene: NA; CDR3 protein: CASSPQAGWTKNIQYF; CDR3 DNA: TGTGCCAGCAGTCCTCAGGCGGGTTGGACCAAAAACATTCAGTACTTC
clone size: NA; J gene: TRBJ2-1; V gene: TRBV6-2/TRBV6-3; D gene: TRBD1; CDR3 protein: CASSSLTGQGAYEQFF; CDR3 DNA: TGTGCCAGCAGTTCGCTAACCGGACAGGGGGCCTACGAGCAGTTCTTC
clone size: many; J gene: TRBJ2-6; V gene: TRBV6-2/TRBV6-3; D gene: NA; CDR3 protein: CASSENRKAGANVLTF; CDR3 DNA: TGTGCCAGCAGTGAAAACAGGAAGGCTGGGGCCAACGTCCTGACTTTC
clone size: many; J gene: TRBJ1-4; V gene: TRBV13; D gene: TRBD1; CDR3 protein: CASSSTGGASEKLFF; CDR3 DNA: TGTGCCAGCAGCAGTACAGGGGGCGCTTCTGAAAAACTGTTTTTT
clone size: few; J gene: TRBJ2-1; V gene: TRBV4-1; D gene: NA; CDR3 protein: CASSLGQGGSNEQFF; CDR3 DNA: TGCGCCAGCAGCCTAGGACAGGGAGGGTCGAATGAGCAGTTCTTC
clone size: many; J gene: TRBJ2-7; V gene: TRBV20-1; D gene: TRBD2; CDR3 protein: CSATGRSYEQYF; CDR3 DNA: TGCAGTGCTACCGGGAGGTCCTACGAGCAGTACTTC
clone size: NA; J gene: TRBJ1-2; V gene: TRBV4-2; D gene: NA; CDR3 protein: CASSPEGKVRVYGYTF; CDR3 DNA: TGTGCCAGCAGCCCAGAGGGGAAGGTACGGGTCTATGGCTACACCTTC
clone size: many; J gene: TRBJ2-2; V gene: TRBV11-2; D gene: NA; CDR3 protein: CASSSYRTPNTGELFF; CDR3 DNA: TGTGCCAGCAGCTCGTATAGGACACCTAACACCGGGGAGCTGTTTTTT
clone size: NA; J gene: TRBJ2-2; V gene: TRBV5-1; D gene: NA; CDR3 protein: CASSSHWRQRTGELFF; CDR3 DNA: TGCGCCAGCAGCTCCCATTGGAGGCAGCGCACCGGGGAGCTGTTTTTT
clone size: few; J gene: TRBJ2-5; V gene: TRBV4-1; D gene: TRBD2; CDR3 protein: CASSLGRAQLQETQYF; CDR3 DNA: TGCGCCAGCAGCCTCGGGAGGGCACAGCTCCAAGAGACCCAGTACTTC
clone size: many; J gene: TRBJ2-5; V gene: TRBV6-1; D gene: NA; CDR3 protein: CASSLQAETQYF; CDR3 DNA: TGTGCCAGCAGTCTACAGGCGGAGACCCAGTACTTC
clone size: many; J gene: TRBJ2-7; V gene: TRBV19; D gene: NA; CDR3 protein: CASSWSGSREQYF; CDR3 DNA: TGTGCCAGTAGTTGGAGCGGATCGCGGGAGCAGTACTTC
clone size: many; J gene: TRBJ2-1; V gene: TRBV2; D gene: TRBD1; CDR3 protein: CASRAPGQGINEQFF; CDR3 DNA: TGTGCCAGCAGAGCTCCAGGACAGGGGATCAATGAGCAGTTCTTC
clone size: many; J gene: TRBJ1-6; V gene: TRBV18; D gene: NA; CDR3 protein: CASSPGTRDNSPLHF; CDR3 DNA: TGTGCCAGCTCACCAGGGACAAGGGATAATTCACCCCTCCACTTT
clone size: many; J gene: TRBJ2-7; V gene: TRBV28; D gene: TRBD2; CDR3 protein: CASSSPPSGGIGEQYF; CDR3 DNA: TGTGCCAGCAGTTCCCCCCCGAGCGGGGGGATAGGAGAGCAGTACTTC
clone size: few; J gene: TRBJ1-3; V gene: TRBV4-3; D gene: NA; CDR3 protein: CASSQVGPGNTIYF; CDR3 DNA: TGCGCCAGCAGCCAAGTTGGTCCTGGAAACACCATATATTTT